The TCR beta chain under discussion was sequenced for a study of shared clonotypes between healthy human individuals. The germline CDR1 and CDR2 sequences are ENHRY and SYGVKD. Trimming at V came to 4 bases and at J to 5 bases, leaving 14 bases not matched to a gene. The CDR3 covers 17 residues. Only in-frame clones appear in the TCRdb table, and some are missing; sequencing was by immunoSEQ multiplex PCR. The sample yields about 490,000 clones, around 80% seen once. This clonotype was obtained from a woman aged 40 to 50 in good health. Some clones in this sample may be carry-over from other donors' samples. The source material was PBMCs. The chain couples TRBV10-3 to TRBJ2-3; TRBD1 matches 8 bases. The CDR3 region has the DNA TGTGCCATCAGTGCCCAGCGGCAGGGGGCGGGTAAAGATACGCAGTATTTT. Protein sequence: CAISAQRQGAGKDTQYF.